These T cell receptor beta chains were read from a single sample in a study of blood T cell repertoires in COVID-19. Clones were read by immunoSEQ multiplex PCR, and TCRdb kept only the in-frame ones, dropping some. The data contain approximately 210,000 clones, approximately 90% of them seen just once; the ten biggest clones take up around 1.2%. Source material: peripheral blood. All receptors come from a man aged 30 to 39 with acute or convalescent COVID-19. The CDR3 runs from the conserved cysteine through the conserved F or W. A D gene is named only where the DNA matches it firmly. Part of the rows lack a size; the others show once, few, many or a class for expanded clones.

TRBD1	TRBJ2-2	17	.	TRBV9	CASSAMQGDPGTGELFF	TGTGCCAGCAGCGCAATGCAGGGGGATCCTGGGACCGGGGAGCTGTTTTTT
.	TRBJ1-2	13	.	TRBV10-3	CATSSSTDYGYTF	TGTGCCACCTCCTCCTCGACAGACTATGGCTACACCTTC
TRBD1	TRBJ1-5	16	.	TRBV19	CASSSQSRGNHQPQHF	TGTGCCAGTAGTTCCCAAAGCAGGGGGAATCATCAGCCCCAGCATTTT
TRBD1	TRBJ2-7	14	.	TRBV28	CASSLWTGGYEQYF	TGTGCCAGCAGTTTATGGACAGGGGGCTACGAGCAGTACTTC
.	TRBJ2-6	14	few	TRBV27	CASSPNSGANVLTF	TGTGCCAGCAGTCCCAACTCTGGGGCCAACGTCCTGACTTTC
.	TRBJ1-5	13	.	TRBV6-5	CASSYGGNQPQHF	TGTGCCAGCAGTTATGGCGGGAATCAGCCCCAGCATTTT
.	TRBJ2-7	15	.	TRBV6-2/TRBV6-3	CASSPEGQGIHEQYF	TGTGCCAGCAGTCCCGAAGGGCAGGGAATCCACGAGCAGTACTTC
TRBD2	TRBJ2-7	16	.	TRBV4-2	CASSQGSGRASYEQYF	TGTGCCAGCAGCCAAGGGAGCGGGAGGGCCTCCTACGAGCAGTACTTC
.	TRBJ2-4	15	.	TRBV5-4	CASSFVGSGVNIQYF	TGTGCCAGCAGCTTTGTCGGGTCCGGGGTAAACATTCAGTACTTC
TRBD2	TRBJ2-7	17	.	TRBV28	CASSLGASGPTSYEQYF	TGTGCCAGCAGTTTGGGGGCTAGCGGGCCGACCTCCTACGAGCAGTACTTC
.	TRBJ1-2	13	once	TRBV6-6	CASSTTKNYGYTF	TGTGCCAGCAGTACTACAAAAAACTATGGCTACACCTTC
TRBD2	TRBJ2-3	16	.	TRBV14	CASSQTRLAFTDTQYF	TGTGCCAGCAGCCAGACTCGACTAGCCTTCACAGATACGCAGTATTTT
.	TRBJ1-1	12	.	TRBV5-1	CASSLEVGDAFF	TGCGCCAGCAGCTTGGAAGTAGGGGATGCTTTCTTT
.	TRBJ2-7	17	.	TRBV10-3	CAISGGTATIPTYEQYF	TGTGCCATCAGCGGAGGGACCGCGACTATCCCTACCTACGAGCAGTACTTC
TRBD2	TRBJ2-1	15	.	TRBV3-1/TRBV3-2	CASSQALAGYNEQFF	TGTGCCAGCAGCCAAGCACTAGCGGGGTACAATGAGCAGTTCTTC
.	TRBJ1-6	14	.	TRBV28	CASSPSSYNSPLHF	TGTGCCAGCAGCCCGAGCTCCTATAATTCACCCCTCCACTTT
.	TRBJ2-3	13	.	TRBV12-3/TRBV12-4	CASSLGEVDTQYF	TGTGCCAGCAGTTTGGGAGAAGTGGATACGCAGTATTTT
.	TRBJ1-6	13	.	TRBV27	CASSLRWNSPLHF	TGTGCCAGCAGTCTTCGGTGGAATTCACCCCTCCACTTT
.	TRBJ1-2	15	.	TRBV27	CASSFQGLRRGGYTF	TGTGCCAGCAGTTTTCAGGGGCTAAGAAGGGGGGGCTACACCTTC
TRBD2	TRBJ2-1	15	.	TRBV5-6	CASTGSGGFYNEQFF	TGTGCCAGCACAGGGAGCGGGGGTTTTTACAATGAGCAGTTCTTC
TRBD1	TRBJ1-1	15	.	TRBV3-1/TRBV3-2	CASKGTGGAKTEAFF	TGTGCCAGCAAGGGGACAGGGGGCGCGAAAACTGAAGCTTTCTTT
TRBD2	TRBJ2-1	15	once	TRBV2	CASREPGLPYNEQFF	TGTGCCAGCAGAGAGCCGGGACTACCCTACAATGAGCAGTTCTTC
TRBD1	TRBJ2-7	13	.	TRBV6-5	CASIGGQKLEQYF	TGTGCCAGCATTGGGGGACAGAAGCTCGAGCAGTACTTC
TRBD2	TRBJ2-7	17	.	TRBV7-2	CASSLRTSGNQGYEQYF	TGTGCCAGCAGCCTAAGGACTAGCGGAAATCAAGGCTACGAGCAGTACTTC
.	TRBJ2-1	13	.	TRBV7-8	CASSLSLAREQFF	TGTGCCAGCAGCTTATCTTTAGCTCGTGAGCAGTTCTTC
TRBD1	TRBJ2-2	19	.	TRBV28	CASSLWSPPTGTGLRKLFF	TGTGCCAGCAGTTTATGGTCCCCACCTACCGGGACAGGACTCCGTAAGCTTTTTTTT
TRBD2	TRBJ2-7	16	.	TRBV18	CASSPLAGASLYEQYF	TGTGCCAGCTCACCGTTAGCGGGAGCTTCCCTCTACGAGCAGTACTTC
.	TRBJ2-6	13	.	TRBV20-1	CSASYGREDVLTF	TGCAGTGCTAGTTATGGCAGGGAGGACGTCCTGACTTTC
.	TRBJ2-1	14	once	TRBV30	CAWETPRGYNEQFF	TGTGCCTGGGAAACTCCAAGGGGTTACAATGAGCAGTTCTTC